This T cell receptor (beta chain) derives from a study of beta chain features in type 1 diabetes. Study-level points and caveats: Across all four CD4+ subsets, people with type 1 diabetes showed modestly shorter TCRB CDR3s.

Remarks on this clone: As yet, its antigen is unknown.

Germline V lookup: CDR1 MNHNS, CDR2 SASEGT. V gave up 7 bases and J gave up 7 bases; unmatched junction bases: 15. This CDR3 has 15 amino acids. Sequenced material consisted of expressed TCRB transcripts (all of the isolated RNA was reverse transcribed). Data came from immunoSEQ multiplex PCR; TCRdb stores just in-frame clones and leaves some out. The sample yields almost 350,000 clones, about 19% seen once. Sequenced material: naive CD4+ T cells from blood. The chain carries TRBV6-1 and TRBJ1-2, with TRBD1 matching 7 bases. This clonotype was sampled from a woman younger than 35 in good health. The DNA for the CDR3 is TGTGCCAGCAAACGGGACAGCACGACTGCTTTTGGCTACACCTTC. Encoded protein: CASKRDSTTAFGYTF.